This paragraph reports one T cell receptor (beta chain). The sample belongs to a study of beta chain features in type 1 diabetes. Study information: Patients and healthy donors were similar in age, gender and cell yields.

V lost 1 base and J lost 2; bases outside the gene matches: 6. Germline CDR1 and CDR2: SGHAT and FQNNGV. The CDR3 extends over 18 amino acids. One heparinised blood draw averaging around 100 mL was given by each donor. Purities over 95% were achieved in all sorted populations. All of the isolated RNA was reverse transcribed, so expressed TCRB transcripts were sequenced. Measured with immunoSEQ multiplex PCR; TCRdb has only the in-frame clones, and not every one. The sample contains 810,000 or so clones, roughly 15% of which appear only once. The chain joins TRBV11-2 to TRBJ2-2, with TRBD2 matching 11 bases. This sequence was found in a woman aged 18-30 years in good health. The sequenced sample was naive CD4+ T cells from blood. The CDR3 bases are TGTGCCAGCAGCTTAGGTGCTAGCGGGAGGCAAAACACCGGGGAGCTGTTTTTT. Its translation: CASSLGASGRQNTGELFF.